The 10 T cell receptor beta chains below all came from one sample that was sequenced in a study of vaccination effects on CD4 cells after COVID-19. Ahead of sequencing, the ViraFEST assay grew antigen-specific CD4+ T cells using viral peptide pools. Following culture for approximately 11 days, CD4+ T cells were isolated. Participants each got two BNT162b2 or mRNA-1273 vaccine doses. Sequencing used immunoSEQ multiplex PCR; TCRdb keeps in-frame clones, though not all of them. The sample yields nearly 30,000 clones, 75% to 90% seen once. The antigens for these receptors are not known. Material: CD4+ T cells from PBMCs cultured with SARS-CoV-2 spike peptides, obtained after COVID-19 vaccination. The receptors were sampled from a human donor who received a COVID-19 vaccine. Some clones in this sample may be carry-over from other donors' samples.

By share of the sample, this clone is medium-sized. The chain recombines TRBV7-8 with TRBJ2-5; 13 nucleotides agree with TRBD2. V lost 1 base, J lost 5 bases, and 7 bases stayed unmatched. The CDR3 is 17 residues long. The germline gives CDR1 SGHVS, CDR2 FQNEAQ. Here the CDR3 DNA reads TGTGCCAGCAGCTTAGGTGCGGGACTAGCGGGGTCGGAGACCCAGTACTTC. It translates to CASSLGAGLAGSETQYF.

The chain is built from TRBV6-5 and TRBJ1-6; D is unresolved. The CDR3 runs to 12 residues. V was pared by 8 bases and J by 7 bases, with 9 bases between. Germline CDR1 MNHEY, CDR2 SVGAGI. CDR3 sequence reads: CASGLWNSPLHF. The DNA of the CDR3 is TGTGCCAGCGGACTCTGGAATTCACCCCTCCACTTT.

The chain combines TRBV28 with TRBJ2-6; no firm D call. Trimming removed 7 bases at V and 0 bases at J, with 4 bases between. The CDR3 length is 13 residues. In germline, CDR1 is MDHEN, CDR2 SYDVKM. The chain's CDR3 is CASIHSGANVLTF. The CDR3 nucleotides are TGTGCCAGCATACACTCTGGGGCCAACGTCCTGACTTTC.

CDR3 DNA: TGTGCCAGCAGTTACTCGATTACAGGAACGGCGGGCTACACCTTC. Encoded protein: CASSYSITGTAGYTF. V and J are TRBV6-5 and TRBJ1-2; weak D call: TRBD1 (5 bases). The CDR3 is 15 amino acids. Trimming removed 0 bases from V and 8 bases from J, with 16 bases in between. Per germline, CDR1 MNHEY and CDR2 SVGAGI.

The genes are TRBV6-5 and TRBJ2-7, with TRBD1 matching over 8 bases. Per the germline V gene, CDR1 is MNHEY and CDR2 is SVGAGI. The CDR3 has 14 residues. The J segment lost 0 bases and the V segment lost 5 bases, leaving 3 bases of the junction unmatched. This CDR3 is CASSKTGASYEQYV. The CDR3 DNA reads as TGTGCCAGCAGTAAGACAGGGGCCTCCTACGAGCAGTACGTC.

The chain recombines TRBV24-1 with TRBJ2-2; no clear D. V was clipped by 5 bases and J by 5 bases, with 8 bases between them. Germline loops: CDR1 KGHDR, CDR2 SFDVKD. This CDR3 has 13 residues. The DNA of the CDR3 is TGTGCCACCAGTGCTGGGCGTACCGGGGAGCTGTTTTTT. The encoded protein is CATSAGRTGELFF.

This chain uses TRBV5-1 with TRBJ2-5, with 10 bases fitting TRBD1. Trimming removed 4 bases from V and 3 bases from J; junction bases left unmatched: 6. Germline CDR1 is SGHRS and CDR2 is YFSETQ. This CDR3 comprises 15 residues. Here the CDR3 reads CASSQTGTGEETQYF. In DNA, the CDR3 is TGCGCCAGCAGCCAAACCGGGACAGGGGAAGAGACCCAGTACTTC.

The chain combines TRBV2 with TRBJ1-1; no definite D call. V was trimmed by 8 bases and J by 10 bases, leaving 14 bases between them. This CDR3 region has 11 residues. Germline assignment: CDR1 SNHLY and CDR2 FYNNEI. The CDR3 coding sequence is TGTGCCAGCCTCCTAAGTCCTAGAGCTTTCTTT. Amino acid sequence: CASLLSPRAFF.

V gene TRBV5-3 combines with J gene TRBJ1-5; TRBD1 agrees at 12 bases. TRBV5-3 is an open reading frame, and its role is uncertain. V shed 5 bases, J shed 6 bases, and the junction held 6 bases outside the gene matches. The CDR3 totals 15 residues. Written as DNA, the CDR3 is TGTGCCAGAAGTCCCGGGACAGGGGGCTGTCAGCCCCAGCATTTT. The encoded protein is CARSPGTGGCQPQHF.

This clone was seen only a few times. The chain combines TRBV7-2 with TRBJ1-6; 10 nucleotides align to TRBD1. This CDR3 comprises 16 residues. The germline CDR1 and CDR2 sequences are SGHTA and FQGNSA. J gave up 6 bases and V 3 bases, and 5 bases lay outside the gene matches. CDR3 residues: CASSFRDRGSNSPLHF. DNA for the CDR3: TGTGCCAGCAGCTTCCGGGACAGGGGTTCTAATTCACCCCTCCACTTT.